This is a list of T cell receptor beta chains from one sample in a study of spatial heterogeneity in lung cancer. TCRdb recomputed calls from the 5' RACE reads with MiXCR, one row per CDR3 protein. Among 2,200 or so distinct CDR3 sequences listed, about 2.9% were seen once. The sample was lung tumor tissue, taken at surgery. The origin of the receptors is a female donor with early-stage non-small cell lung cancer. Each CDR3 is given with its conserved first and last residue. Fields, in order: D gene, J gene, clone size, V gene, CDR3 protein, CDR3 DNA. D genes are given only for firm matches. Rows give clone size only sometimes, using once, few, many, or a class for an expanded clone.

- TRBJ1-4 - TRBV6-2/TRBV6-3 CASSSTGLRLANEKLFF TGTGCCAGCAGTTCAACAGGTCTACGACTCGCAAATGAAAAACTGTTTTTT
- TRBJ1-1 hyperexpanded TRBV4-3 CASSQFDVDTEAFF TGCGCCAGCAGCCAATTTGACGTGGACACTGAAGCTTTCTTT
- TRBJ1-6 few TRBV18 CASSPSVRSPLHF TGTGCCAGCTCACCATCAGTGCGTTCACCCCTCCACTTT
TRBD2 TRBJ2-5 many TRBV20-1 CSAISGGQETQYF TGCAGTGCCATTAGCGGGGGACAAGAGACCCAGTACTTC
- TRBJ2-1 medium-sized TRBV20-1 CSARDKQYSYNEQFF TGCAGTGCTAGAGATAAACAGTACTCCTACAATGAGCAGTTCTTC
- TRBJ1-1 many TRBV12-3/TRBV12-4 CASSWTANTEAFF TGTGCCAGCAGTTGGACGGCGAACACTGAAGCTTTCTTT
- TRBJ1-1 many TRBV3-1 CASSQSGFSTSFF TGTGCCAGCAGCCAATCGGGCTTCAGTACGTCTTTCTTT
- TRBJ2-6 medium-sized TRBV6-5 CASSYSRGVSSGANVLTF TGTGCCAGCAGTTACTCGAGAGGGGTTTCCTCTGGGGCCAACGTCCTGACTTTC
- TRBJ1-2 medium-sized TRBV30 CAWSQADYGYTF TGTGCCTGGAGTCAGGCAGACTATGGCTACACCTTC
- TRBJ2-1 medium-sized TRBV9 CASSPRLELILYNEQFF TGTGCCAGCAGCCCACGTTTAGAATTAATACTCTACAATGAGCAGTTCTTC
TRBD1 TRBJ2-7 medium-sized TRBV27 CASSFRQGYEQYF TGTGCCAGCAGTTTCAGACAGGGCTACGAGCAGTACTTC
TRBD2 TRBJ2-7 large TRBV5-1 CASSLERGSYEQYF TGCGCCAGCAGCTTGGAGCGGGGATCCTACGAGCAGTACTTC
- TRBJ1-1 medium-sized TRBV28 CASSPILRNTEAFF TGTGCCAGCAGTCCCATCCTCCGAAACACTGAAGCTTTCTTT
- TRBJ2-3 medium-sized TRBV13 CASSLEGESSTQYF TGTGCCAGCAGCTTAGAGGGCGAGAGTAGCACGCAGTATTTT
- TRBJ2-5 - TRBV19 CASSIEHPYQETQYF TGTGCCAGTAGTATAGAACACCCGTACCAAGAGACCCAGTACTTC
TRBD1 TRBJ1-5 many TRBV7-2 CASSLAGAGGQPQHF TGTGCCAGCAGCTTAGCGGGGGCAGGGGGTCAGCCCCAGCATTTT
- TRBJ2-2 medium-sized TRBV15 CATSLSGLATGELFF TGTGCCACCAGCCTCTCTGGCCTGGCCACCGGGGAGCTGTTTTTT
TRBD1 TRBJ2-5 many TRBV19 CASSIGTGTSQETQYF TGTGCCAGTAGTATCGGGACAGGGACATCGCAAGAGACCCAGTACTTC
TRBD1 TRBJ2-7 medium-sized TRBV18 CASSPRDRGNEQYF TGTGCCAGCTCACCAAGGGACAGGGGGAACGAGCAGTACTTC
TRBD1 TRBJ2-6 medium-sized TRBV4-1 CASSQVLTGVSGANVLTF TGCGCCAGCAGCCAAGTTCTCACAGGGGTCTCTGGGGCCAACGTCCTGACTTTC
TRBD1 TRBJ1-2 medium-sized TRBV7-2 CASSWAGTGYGYTF TGTGCCAGCAGCTGGGCCGGGACAGGATATGGCTACACCTTC
- TRBJ1-3 medium-sized TRBV29-1 CSVGPRDSGNTIYF TGCAGCGTTGGCCCGCGGGACTCTGGAAACACCATATATTTT
- TRBJ2-5 - TRBV6-5 CASSYGGYQETQYF TGTGCCAGCAGTTACGGGGGGTACCAAGAGACCCAGTACTTC
TRBD1 TRBJ1-2 - TRBV19 CASRGTEYGYTF TGTGCCAGTAGAGGGACAGAATATGGCTACACCTTC
- TRBJ1-2 medium-sized TRBV5-6 CASSSNMNYGYTF TGTGCCAGCAGCTCTAACATGAACTATGGCTACACCTTC
- TRBJ2-1 medium-sized TRBV10-3 CAISGSRVNEQFF TGTGCCATCAGTGGGTCCCGGGTCAATGAGCAGTTCTTC
- TRBJ2-1 many TRBV20-1 CSARMGINEQFF TGCAGTGCTAGAATGGGTATCAATGAGCAGTTCTTC
- TRBJ2-1 medium-sized TRBV5-1 CASSLATVNEQFF TGCGCCAGCAGCTTGGCGACAGTGAATGAGCAGTTCTTC
- TRBJ1-1 medium-sized TRBV6-5 CASSPRQVSEAFF TGTGCCAGCAGTCCACGACAAGTATCTGAAGCTTTCTTT
- TRBJ1-4 few TRBV28 CATLDRSSEKLFF TGTGCCACTCTCGACCGCTCTAGCGAAAAACTGTTTTTT
TRBD2 TRBJ2-2 medium-sized TRBV9 CASSVSGGAIAGELFF TGTGCCAGCAGCGTTAGCGGGGGGGCCATTGCCGGGGAGCTGTTTTTT
TRBD1 TRBJ2-7 many TRBV18 CASSLLGQGDNEQYF TGTGCCAGCTCACTCCTCGGACAGGGGGATAACGAGCAGTACTTC
- TRBJ1-1 medium-sized TRBV14 CASSQDVGVGDTEAFF TGTGCCAGCAGCCAAGATGTGGGGGTAGGGGACACTGAAGCTTTCTTT
- TRBJ2-6 medium-sized TRBV11-2 CASSLFGRGASSGANVLTF TGTGCCAGCAGCTTATTTGGCAGGGGGGCCTCCTCTGGGGCCAACGTCCTGACTTTC
TRBD2 TRBJ2-7 medium-sized TRBV5-1 CASSFGTGGGEQYF TGCGCCAGCAGCTTTGGGACGGGGGGTGGCGAGCAGTACTTC
- TRBJ1-1 many TRBV7-8 CASSLGPRDTEAFF TGTGCCAGCAGCTTAGGGCCCAGGGACACTGAAGCTTTCTTT
- TRBJ1-1 - TRBV7-6 CASSLYTGSDTEAFF TGTGCCAGCAGCCTCTATACAGGGAGTGACACTGAAGCTTTCTTT
TRBD2 TRBJ2-2 medium-sized TRBV7-2 CASSRLAGEAGELFF TGTGCCAGCAGCCGTCTAGCGGGGGAGGCCGGGGAGCTGTTTTTT
- TRBJ2-1 many TRBV11-2 CASSSMSVGEQFF TGTGCCAGCAGCTCAATGTCGGTCGGTGAGCAGTTCTTC
- TRBJ2-4 many TRBV6-5 CASRRTVLAKNIQYF TGTGCCAGCAGGAGGACGGTCTTAGCCAAAAACATTCAGTACTTC